A single sample is the source of the 30 T cell receptor beta chains below, sequenced in a study of T cells in women clearing cervical HPV infection. Measured with immunoSEQ multiplex PCR; TCRdb has only the in-frame clones, and not every one. The sample totals about 34,000 clones. Sequencing was done on a sample of blood buffy coat. The receptors come from a woman between 18 and 69 years old with a cervical HPV16 infection that either progressed to CIN3+ or cleared (not recorded which).

In the case of this clone: The missing CDR3 end, 3 residues past where the read stops, is filled in from the germline J gene. The rearrangement uses TRBV10-1 and TRBJ2-7; 7 bases are shared with TRBD2. There are 13 residues in the CDR3. Germline CDR1 WNHNN, CDR2 SYGVQD (reference sequence). The V and J ends lost 7 bases and 1 base, in that order; junction bases with no gene match: 4. The CDR3 spells CASMGGSSYEQYF. Partial CDR3 DNA: TGCGCCAGCATGGGCGGGAGTTCCTACGAG.

Remarks on this clone: The DNA ends 3 residues before the CDR3 does, and the rest of the CDR3 is filled in from the germline J gene. The rearrangement links TRBV7-9 to TRBJ2-4; TRBD2 is a possible D gene (5 bases). The CDR3 runs to 11 residues. Germline V gene data show CDR1 as SEHNR and CDR2 as FQNEAQ (reference sequence). The CDR3 is CASSLAAGQYF. The part of the CDR3 DNA that was read is TGTGCCAGCAGCTTAGCCGCGGGT.

The DNA read from the CDR3 is TGCAGTGCTAGAGAACCGGGACAGGGCATCTATGGC. Protein product: CSAREPGQGIYG. The entire CDR3 protein is CSAREPGQGIYGYTF. The chain combines TRBV20-1 with TRBJ1-2; 9 bases fit TRBD1. The read terminates 3 residues before the CDR3 end, so the remaining end is supplied by the germline J gene. This CDR3 comprises 15 residues. V shed 0 bases, J shed 4 bases, and the junction held 6 bases outside the gene matches. Germline V lookup: CDR1 DFQATT, CDR2 SNEGSKA (reference sequence).

Note on this clone: Read data end 3 residues before the CDR3 end; the end is taken from the germline J gene. This chain connects TRBV7-3 to TRBJ1-2, with TRBD1 identical over 7 bases. The CDR3 runs to 16 residues. Germline V gives CDR1 SGHTA, CDR2 FQGTGA. The CDR3 sequence: CASSLIPQGDSDGYTF. Incomplete CDR3 DNA: TGTGCCAGCAGCTTAATTCCGCAAGGGGACAGCGACGGC.

Points on this clone: The read is 3 residues too short to cover the CDR3 end, so that end is filled in from the germline J gene. The gene calls are TRBV2 and TRBJ2-7; 9 positions agree with TRBD1. This CDR3 is built from 14 residues. Germline CDR1 is SNHLY and CDR2 is FYNNEI. The V and J ends lost 3 bases and 2 bases, in that order; junction bases with no gene match: 2. The covered CDR3 bases are TGTGCCAGCAGTGAGACAGGGGGAGCCTACGAG. Its protein product is CASSETGGAYE. The full CDR3 sequence reads CASSETGGAYEQYF.

Of note for this clone: The read comes to an end 3 residues before the CDR3 does, leaving the germline J gene to fill in the end. The chain is built from TRBV11-3 and TRBJ2-1, with 13 bases aligning to TRBD2. Germline values: CDR1 SGHNT, CDR2 YENEEA. V was clipped by 3 bases and J by 8 bases; unmatched bases: 4. The CDR3 loop spans 15 amino acids. The chain's CDR3 is CASSFQGLAGDEQFF. The CDR3 bases that were read are TGTGCCAGCAGCTTCCAAGGACTAGCGGGAGATGAG.

Worth noting for this clone: The read terminates 3 residues before the CDR3 end, so the remaining end is supplied by the germline J gene. The chain uses TRBV7-3 and TRBJ2-1; 8 nucleotides match TRBD2. Germline CDR1 SGHTA, CDR2 FQGTGA. This CDR3 has 15 amino acids. V lost 0 bases to trimming and J lost 7 bases; unmatched junction nucleotides: 5. CDR3 region: CASSLTGTRENEQFF. The DNA read from the CDR3 is TGTGCCAGCAGCTTAACCGGGACTAGAGAAAATGAG. The full variable domain, its missing parts supplied by reference TRBV7-3 and TRBJ2-1, is GAGVSQTPSNKVTEKGKYVELRCDPISGHTALYWYRQSLGQGPEFLIYFQGTGAADDSGLPNDRFFAVRPEGSVSTLKIQRTERGDSAVYLCASSLTGTRENEQFFGPGTRLTVL.

On this clone: The read ends 3 residues early relative to the CDR3; the germline J gene fills the gap. The J gene is TRBJ2-3, the V gene TRBV7-9, with 7 positions matching TRBD1. From germline, CDR1 is SEHNR and CDR2 FQNEAQ (reference sequence). The CDR3 has 15 residues. The part of the CDR3 DNA that was read is TGTGCCAGCAGCCGCGACAGGGCCCTTTCGGAGACG. It codes for CASSRDRALSET. The whole CDR3 sequence is CASSRDRALSETQYF.

About this clone itself: Sequencing ends 3 residues short of the CDR3 end; the germline J gene provides the rest. This rearrangement joins TRBV7-2 to TRBJ1-1; a weak D match, TRBD1 (6 bases). V was trimmed by 3 bases and J by 5 bases, leaving 10 bases between them. CDR3 length: 13 amino acids. The germline V gene encodes CDR1 SGHTA and CDR2 FQGNSA. The CDR3 sequence: CASSFNRDTEAFF. The part of the CDR3 DNA that was read is TGTGCCAGCAGCTTCAACAGGGATACTGAA. The full variable domain, with the rest looked up from reference TRBV7-2 and TRBJ1-1, is GAGVSQSPSNKVTEKGKDVELRCDPISGHTALYWYRQSLGQGLEFLIYFQGNSAPDKSGLPSDRFSAERTGGSVSTLTIQRTQQEDSAVYLCASSFNRDTEAFFGQGTRLTVV.

A note on this clone: The sequence runs out 3 residues before the end of the CDR3; the remainder is reconstructed from the germline J gene. The chain is built from TRBV6-2 or TRBV6-3 and TRBJ2-4, with 8 nucleotides matching TRBD1. CDR3 length: 17 amino acids. Germline CDR1 reads MNHEY; CDR2 reads SVGEGT. Germline trimming cut 7 bases from V and 1 base from J; bases unmatched to any gene: 12. The CDR3 DNA, read in part, is TGTGCCAGCACCCCCATCGGACAGGGACGGGCCAAAAACATT. Amino acid sequence: CASTPIGQGRAKNI. The entire CDR3 reads CASTPIGQGRAKNIQYF.

CDR3 bases read: TGCAGTGCTAGAGATATTGAAAAA. This translates into CSARDIEK. The full-length CDR3 reads as CSARDIEKLFF. The rearrangement links TRBV20-1 to TRBJ1-4; D gene uncertain. The read is 3 residues too short to cover the CDR3 end, so that end is filled in from the germline J gene. CDR1 and CDR2 from the germline V gene are DFQATT and SNEGSKA (reference sequence). Trimming took 0 bases from V and 7 from J, leaving 3 bases between them. CDR3 length equals 11 residues.

About this clone: The read gets to within 3 residues of the CDR3 end, and the germline J gene fills in the rest. The V and J genes are TRBV5-1 and TRBJ1-2, with D unresolved. This CDR3 is built from 14 residues. Germline V gives CDR1 SGHRS, CDR2 YFSETQ. Between the trimmed V and J ends, which lost 0 bases and 4 bases, there was a span of 10 bases. Partial CDR3 DNA: TGCGCCAGCAGCTTGGCCGGGGAATTCTATGGC. This encodes CASSLAGEFYG. The whole CDR3 reads CASSLAGEFYGYTF.

As regards this clone: The read stops 3 residues short of the end of the CDR3; the missing end is completed from the germline J gene. The chain employs TRBV2 and TRBJ2-2; no firm D call. The germline V gene has CDR1 SNHLY and CDR2 FYNNEI. This CDR3 is built from 14 residues. Trimming removed 6 bases at V and 5 bases at J, with 13 bases between. CDR3 DNA, as far as it was read: TGTGCCAGCAGAGTTTATAGCCAGACCGGGGAG. Protein sequence: CASRVYSQTGE. The CDR3 in full is CASRVYSQTGELFF.

A remark on this clone: Read coverage stops 3 residues before the CDR3 terminus; the germline J gene supplies the remainder. The J gene is TRBJ2-3, the V gene TRBV7-9; possible D gene TRBD2, 6 bases. The CDR3 contains 14 residues. Germline V gives CDR1 SEHNR, CDR2 FQNEAQ (reference sequence). Incomplete CDR3 DNA: TGTGCCAGCAGCTTAGTGTCAGGCGGGGAGACG. Protein: CASSLVSGGET. The whole CDR3 protein reads CASSLVSGGETQYF.

Comment on this clone: Read coverage stops 3 residues before the CDR3 terminus; the germline J gene supplies the remainder. The chain joins TRBV6-4 to TRBJ2-6; 16 bases line up with TRBD2. The CDR3 is 18 residues long. V was pared by 2 bases and J by 2 bases, with 0 bases of the junction left unmatched. Per germline, CDR1 MRHNA and CDR2 SNTAGT. CDR3 sequence reads: CASSDGTSGGAGANVLTF. The sequenced part of the CDR3 DNA is TGTGCCAGCAGTGACGGGACTAGCGGGGGGGCTGGGGCCAACGTC.

Comment on this clone: The read terminates 3 residues ahead of where the CDR3 ends, so the germline J gene completes it. The chain joins TRBV30 to TRBJ1-2, with D uncertain. V was shortened by 3 bases and J by 2 bases, with 10 bases between the two germline ends. The CDR3 totals 13 residues. Germline lookup yields CDR1 GTSNPN and CDR2 SVGIG (reference sequence). The DNA read from the CDR3 is TGTGCCTGGAGACCCAGCGGAAACTATGGC. Its protein is CAWRPSGNYG. The full CDR3 protein reads CAWRPSGNYGYTF. Full variable domain (outside the CDR3, taken from reference TRBV30 and TRBJ1-2): SQTIHQWPATLVQPVGSPLSLECTVEGTSNPNLYWYRQAAGRGLQLLFYSVGIGQISSEVPQNLSASRPQDRQFILSSKKLLLSDSGFYLCAWRPSGNYGYTFGSGTRLTVV.

Points on this clone: The read ends 3 residues shy of where the CDR3 ends; the end is completed using the germline J gene. This rearrangement joins TRBV19 to TRBJ1-2; D remains unclear. The germline V gene encodes CDR1 LNHDA and CDR2 SQIVND (reference sequence). This CDR3 has 15 amino acids. Trimming left V 5 bases short and J 6 bases short, with 19 bases between. CDR3 bases read: TGTGCCAGTAGTGACTCCCCGCCGCGGTCTCATGGC. It specifies CASSDSPPRSHG. The complete CDR3 sequence is CASSDSPPRSHGYTF.

As concerns this clone: The junction shows a germline mismatch at one end, possibly a read error. From the germline J gene comes the end of the CDR3, since the read stops 3 residues before it. Other DNA sequences in this sample translate to the same CDR3. V usage is TRBV19 and J usage is TRBJ1-2; perhaps TRBD1 as D (5 bases). The CDR3 loop spans 15 amino acids. Germline-derived CDR1 and CDR2 are LNHDA and SQIVND (reference sequence). The covered CDR3 bases are TGTGCCAGTAGTATCCTTCTGAGGGGCCGGGATGGG. Its protein is CASSILLRGRDG. In full, the CDR3 is CASSILLRGRDGYTF.

Notes on this clone: From the germline J gene comes the end of the CDR3, since the read stops 3 residues before it. This chain links TRBV20-1 with TRBJ1-6; TRBD1 might be the D (6 bases). V was cut by 5 bases and J by 0 bases, with 11 bases left in between. This CDR3 spans 15 amino acids. Germline lookup yields CDR1 DFQATT and CDR2 SNEGSKA (reference sequence). The DNA read from the CDR3 is TGCAGTGCTGGAGGGGGGGGCTCCTATAATTCACCC. It codes for CSAGGGGSYNSP. The full CDR3 protein is CSAGGGGSYNSPLHF.

As regards this clone: The sequence runs out 3 residues before the end of the CDR3; the remainder is reconstructed from the germline J gene. This chain uses TRBV7-9 with TRBJ1-2, with a tentative D call TRBD1 (6 bases). This CDR3 comprises 15 residues. Germline V lookup: CDR1 SEHNR, CDR2 FQNEAQ (reference sequence). The CDR3 sequence is CASSLDPGEASGYTF. The covered CDR3 bases are TGTGCCAGCAGCTTAGACCCAGGGGAGGCAAGCGGC.

With respect to this clone: The read gets to within 3 residues of the CDR3 end, and the germline J gene fills in the rest. The rearrangement uses TRBV30 and TRBJ1-5; 7 positions match TRBD1. Germline V gene data show CDR1 as GTSNPN and CDR2 as SVGIG (reference sequence). The junction had 10 bases not matched to a gene; V was cut back by 2 bases and J by 0 bases. The CDR3 covers 17 residues. Incomplete CDR3 DNA: TGTGCCTGGAGTCTTCGGACAGGACCGGATAGCAATCAGCCC. Translation: CAWSLRTGPDSNQP. The complete CDR3 reads CAWSLRTGPDSNQPQHF.

As concerns this clone: The read ends 3 residues before the CDR3 terminus; that terminus is restored from the germline J gene. The chain recombines TRBV7-7 with TRBJ1-4, with D perhaps matching TRBD1 (5 bases). Germline V gives CDR1 SSHAT, CDR2 FNYEAQ (reference sequence). This CDR3 is built from 16 residues. V lost 4 bases and J lost 6, with 18 bases in between. The CDR3 DNA, read in part, is TGTGCCAGCAGCTGCAGTCGGGGGTCAAGTTATGAAAAA. This codes for CASSCSRGSSYEK. The whole CDR3 reads CASSCSRGSSYEKLFF.

On this clone itself: Read coverage stops 3 residues before the CDR3 terminus; the germline J gene supplies the remainder. The V and J genes are TRBV7-3 and TRBJ2-1, with 14 bases identical to TRBD2. The V segment lost 5 bases and the J segment 7 bases; nucleotides outside the gene matches: 4. CDR3 length equals 15 residues. The V gene's germline CDR1 is SGHTA and CDR2 FQGTGA. The CDR3 bases that were read are TGTGCCAGCAGCAGACGGACTAGCGGGGGGAATGAG. Its protein is CASSRRTSGGNE. In full, the CDR3 reads CASSRRTSGGNEQFF.

CDR3 residues: CASSEARGGSQYF. The CDR3 DNA, read in part, is TGTGCCAGCAGTGAAGCCCGCGGGGGGAGT. The J gene is TRBJ2-4, the V gene TRBV6-1; TRBD2 aligns across 8 bases. The read gets to within 3 residues of the CDR3 end, and the germline J gene fills in the rest. This CDR3 spans 13 amino acids. Germline V CDR1 and CDR2: MNHNS, SASEGT.

With respect to this clone: The DNA ends 3 residues before the CDR3 does, and the rest of the CDR3 is filled in from the germline J gene. This chain links TRBV2 with TRBJ1-6; D perhaps matches TRBD1 (5 bases). Germline V CDR1 and CDR2: SNHLY, FYNNEI. CDR3 length equals 18 residues. Deletions cut 6 bases from V and 1 base from J, with 19 bases between. Partial CDR3 DNA: TGTGCCAGCAGCCCCCCGGGACTCCGGGGGTCCTATAATTCACCC. This encodes CASSPPGLRGSYNSP. The full CDR3 protein reads CASSPPGLRGSYNSPLHF.

On this clone itself: The read finishes 3 residues shy of the CDR3 end, and the germline J gene is used to complete it. This sequence joins TRBV10-1 and TRBJ2-1; tentatively, D is TRBD1 or TRBD2 (5 bases each). The V end was cut by 6 bases, the J end by 2 bases, with 14 bases between. The CDR3 has 15 residues. The germline V gene encodes CDR1 WNHNN and CDR2 SYGVQD (reference sequence). The CDR3 DNA, read in part, is TGCGCCAGCAGGGGGCCAGGGAGAACCTACAATGAG. Amino acid sequence: CASRGPGRTYNE. The entire CDR3 protein is CASRGPGRTYNEQFF.

As for this clone: The read terminates 3 residues before the CDR3 end, so the remaining end is supplied by the germline J gene. This chain links TRBV11-3 with TRBJ1-1; D remains ambiguous. V lost 3 bases to trimming and J lost 5 bases, with 10 bases between them. This CDR3 is built from 13 residues. Germline lookup yields CDR1 SGHNT and CDR2 YENEEA. The DNA read from the CDR3 is TGTGCCAGCAGCTTGAGTGTCGGGACTGAA. Encoded protein: CASSLSVGTE. The whole CDR3 reads CASSLSVGTEAFF.

As regards this clone: The read ends 3 residues early relative to the CDR3; the germline J gene fills the gap. The chain is built from TRBV18 and TRBJ2-1; the D is unclear. Germline-derived CDR1 and CDR2 are KGHSH and LQKENI. The V end was cut by 3 bases, the J end by 6 bases, with 12 bases between. The CDR3 contains 14 residues. The sequenced CDR3 bases are TGTGCCAGCTCACCCCAATCATCTAGCAATGAG. This encodes CASSPQSSSNE. The whole CDR3 region reads CASSPQSSSNEQFF.

CDR3 in amino acids: CASSLDSPYEQYF. Incomplete CDR3 DNA: TGTGCCAGCAGCCTGGACAGTCCCTACGAG. V and J are TRBV7-6 and TRBJ2-7, with D perhaps matching TRBD1 (6 bases). The CDR3 extends 3 residues past the end of the read, so its final part is completed from the germline J gene. CDR1 SGHVS and CDR2 FNYEAQ come from the germline V gene. V lost 5 bases and J lost 2, with 10 bases in between. The CDR3 has 13 amino acids.

Concerning this clone: The CDR3 goes on 3 residues after the read ends, and that part is filled in from the germline J gene. The chain uses TRBV18 and TRBJ1-2; the match to TRBD1 covers 7 bases. This CDR3 comprises 16 residues. Looked up from germline, CDR1 is KGHSH and CDR2 is LQKENI. This CDR3 is CASSPQAGGISYDYTF. Partial CDR3 DNA: TGTGCCAGCTCACCGCAAGCAGGGGGAATATCCTACGAC.